The 28 T cell receptor beta chains in this list originate from one sample, sequenced in a study of siplizumab effects on memory and regulatory T cells. Libraries were prepared by immunoSEQ multiplex PCR; TCRdb keeps only in-frame clonotypes and omits some of them. The sample yields approximately 90,000 clones, 94% seen once. The sample consisted of non-Treg CD4+ T cells sorted from blood. These receptors came from a human donor in good health.

V usage is TRBV9 and J usage is TRBJ2-7; weak D call: TRBD1 (6 bases). The V gene lost 2 bases and the J gene lost 5 bases, with 17 bases spanning the gap. The CDR3 totals 15 residues. Germline V gene lookup returns CDR1 SGDLS and CDR2 YYNGEE. CDR3 DNA: TGTGCCAGCAGCGTCGATCAGGGGTTAAAAAACGAGCAGTACTTC. Its translation: CASSVDQGLKNEQYF.

V is TRBV7-9 and J is TRBJ1-1, with a tentative D call TRBD1 (5 bases). V was cut by 3 bases and J by 2 bases, with 13 bases left in between. This CDR3 contains 15 residues. Germline CDR1 reads SEHNR; CDR2 reads FQNEAQ (reference sequence). The CDR3 DNA sequence: TGTGCCAGCAGCTTGTCCAGGACAAGAAACACTGAAGCTTTCTTT. It yields the protein CASSLSRTRNTEAFF.

The CDR3 reads CASFQGYTEAFF. CDR3 in DNA: TGTGCCAGCTTCCAGGGTTACACTGAAGCTTTCTTT. The chain recombines TRBV7-3 with TRBJ1-1, with D possibly TRBD1 on 5 matching bases. V was pared by 8 bases and J by 3 bases, with 10 bases between. CDR3 length equals 12 residues. CDR1 SGHTA and CDR2 FQGTGA come from the germline V gene. The variable domain in full, completed from reference TRBV7-3 and TRBJ1-1, reads GAGVSQTPSNKVTEKGKYVELRCDPISGHTALYWYRQSLGQGPEFLIYFQGTGAADDSGLPNDRFFAVRPEGSVSTLKIQRTERGDSAVYLCASFQGYTEAFFGQGTRLTVV.

This clone came up a few times. The chain couples TRBV6-6 to TRBJ1-2; D perhaps matches TRBD1 (6 bases). This CDR3 is 12 amino acids long. Germline V gene sequence: CDR1 MNHNY, CDR2 SVGAGI (reference sequence). V was trimmed by 7 bases and J by 4 bases, leaving 10 bases between them. This CDR3 reads CASTPDSYGYTF. DNA of the CDR3: TGTGCCAGCACCCCGGACAGCTATGGCTACACCTTC.

The chain recombines TRBV20-1 with TRBJ1-1; a possible D gene is TRBD1 (5 bases). CDR3 length: 9 residues. CDR1 is DFQATT and CDR2 is SNEGSKA in the germline V gene (reference sequence). The CDR3 loop is CSGAGEAFF. The CDR3 DNA reads as TGCAGCGGGGCAGGTGAAGCTTTCTTT.

The chain joins TRBV28 to TRBJ1-2, with 10 nucleotides matching TRBD1. The germline V gene has CDR1 MDHEN and CDR2 SYDVKM. After removal of 2 bases from V and 3 bases from J, the junction contained 0 bases not matched to a gene. CDR3 length: 14 amino acids. The CDR3 nucleotides are TGTGCCAGCAGTTTAGGGACAGGGGACTATGGCTACACCTTC. Translating gives CASSLGTGDYGYTF.

The chain employs TRBV6-1 and TRBJ2-3, with 8 bases identical to TRBD2. V was clipped by 5 bases and J by 4 bases; unmatched bases: 5. Germline assignment: CDR1 MNHNS and CDR2 SASEGT. The CDR3 totals 14 residues. The CDR3 here is CASSRTSWADTQYF. The CDR3 region has the DNA TGTGCCAGCAGTAGGACTAGCTGGGCAGATACGCAGTATTTT.

The table lists this clone with a count of one. The V gene is TRBV7-9, the J gene TRBJ2-4; D remains ambiguous. CDR1 and CDR2 (germline): SEHNR, FQNEAQ (reference sequence). The CDR3 contains 15 residues. V lost 6 bases and J lost 0, with 12 bases in between. The CDR3, as DNA: TGTGCCAGCAGTTCTAACCAACTAGCCAAAAACATTCAGTACTTC. This gives the protein CASSSNQLAKNIQYF.

The table lists this clone with a count of one. The rearrangement links TRBV15 to TRBJ2-1; 8 bases fit TRBD2. The length of the CDR3 is 16 residues. The germline CDR1 and CDR2 sequences are LNHNV and YYDKDF (reference sequence). V lost 1 base to trimming and J lost 5 bases; unmatched junction nucleotides: 7. The CDR3 region has the DNA TGTGCCACCAGCAGAGCCCGGGGGGGCCTCCACAATGAGCAGTTCTTC. It is translated as CATSRARGGLHNEQFF.

The rearrangement links TRBV9 to TRBJ1-1; D is undetermined. CDR3 length: 14 amino acids. V dropped 0 bases and J dropped 1 base, with 7 bases sitting between them. Germline V gene sequence: CDR1 SGDLS, CDR2 YYNGEE. Here the CDR3 reads CASSVEAGNTEAFF. The CDR3 DNA reads as TGTGCCAGCAGCGTAGAGGCAGGGAACACTGAAGCTTTCTTT.

The rearrangement uses TRBV6-1 and TRBJ2-1; D gene uncertain. The ends were cut back, 0 bases at V and 2 bases at J, with 17 bases in the middle. The CDR3 contains 18 residues. Germline CDR1 is MNHNS and CDR2 is SASEGT. The CDR3, as DNA: TGTGCCAGCAGTGAAGCCCCGCCCCGAAAAGTCCCCTACAATGAGCAGTTCTTC. Its translation: CASSEAPPRKVPYNEQFF.

The chain links TRBV6-6 to TRBJ2-5, with no clear D. The germline V gene has CDR1 MNHNY and CDR2 SVGAGI (reference sequence). V was cut by 8 bases and J by 5 bases, with 9 bases left in between. The CDR3 contains 11 residues. CDR3 residues: CASAPSETQYF. CDR3 bases: TGTGCCAGCGCCCCCTCGGAGACCCAGTACTTC.

The chain combines TRBV4-1 with TRBJ2-3, with TRBD2 matching 9 bases. Germline trimming cut 5 bases from V and 3 bases from J; bases unmatched to any gene: 12. CDR1 is MGHRA, CDR2 YSYEKL, per germline. The CDR3 loop spans 17 amino acids. CDR3 sequence: CASSSNPGLALTDTQYF. The CDR3, as DNA: TGCGCCAGCAGCTCAAATCCAGGACTAGCGCTAACAGATACGCAGTATTTT.

This chain uses TRBV6-6 with TRBJ2-5; 10 bases line up with TRBD2. Judging by the DNA end, TRBJ2-7 fits better; the J call may be wrong. CDR1 is MNHNY and CDR2 is SVGAGI in the germline V gene (reference sequence). This CDR3 has 14 amino acids. DNA for the CDR3: TGTGCCAGCAGTTACCGGGGACTAGCGTACGAGCAGTACTTC. Protein sequence: CASSYRGLAYEQYF.

The J gene is TRBJ2-2, the V gene TRBV5-4; TRBD2 agrees at 9 bases. Losses at the gene ends were 4 bases for V and 1 base for J; bases not matched to a gene: 5. Germline V gives CDR1 SGHNT, CDR2 YYREEE (reference sequence). The CDR3 consists of 16 residues. The CDR3 sequence: CASSPGTSLNTGELFF. In DNA, the CDR3 is TGTGCCAGCAGCCCCGGGACTAGCCTGAACACCGGGGAGCTGTTTTTT.

The chain uses TRBV5-4 and TRBJ1-1, with 7 positions matching TRBD1. Per germline, CDR1 SGHNT and CDR2 YYREEE (reference sequence). CDR3 size: 15 residues. The V and J ends lost 4 bases and 1 base, in that order; junction bases with no gene match: 7. The CDR3 loop is CASSLEQGRNTEAFF. The DNA of the CDR3 is TGTGCCAGCAGCCTAGAACAGGGGCGGAACACTGAAGCTTTCTTT.

This clone was detected only once. The V and J genes are TRBV4-1 and TRBJ2-2, with D perhaps matching TRBD2 (6 bases). Trimming pared 3 bases from V and 0 bases from J, leaving 8 bases between. Looked up from germline, CDR1 is MGHRA and CDR2 is YSYEKL. The CDR3 runs 15 residues. The CDR3 nucleotides are TGCGCCAGCAGCCATTGGGGGGCGAACACCGGGGAGCTGTTTTTT. The encoded protein is CASSHWGANTGELFF.

This clone was counted between two and nine times. The chain joins TRBV5-1 to TRBJ2-7; 9 bases align to TRBD1. Germline CDR1 and CDR2: SGHRS and YFSETQ. The CDR3 has 14 residues. J was trimmed by 3 bases and V by 5 bases; bases with no gene match: 6. Written as DNA, the CDR3 is TGCGCCAGCAGAAAAGGACAGGGGCACTACGAGCAGTACTTC. Protein sequence: CASRKGQGHYEQYF.

V and J are TRBV2 and TRBJ1-1; 8 nucleotides agree with TRBD1. The CDR3 length is 15 residues. The germline CDR1 and CDR2 sequences are SNHLY and FYNNEI. With 6 bases clipped from V and 4 bases from J, the junction kept 10 bases outside the gene matches. CDR3 sequence: CASRVETGVATEAFF. The CDR3 coding sequence is TGTGCCAGCAGGGTAGAGACAGGGGTTGCCACTGAAGCTTTCTTT. Combining the CDR3 with reference TRBV2 and TRBJ1-1 gives the whole variable domain EPEVTQTPSHQVTQMGQEVILRCVPISNHLYFYWYRQILGQKVEFLVSFYNNEISEKSEIFDDQFSVERPDGSNFTLKIRSTKLEDSAMYFCASRVETGVATEAFFGQGTRLTVV.

The gene calls are TRBV4-3 and TRBJ1-2; D call uncertain. The germline V and J ends were trimmed by 4 bases and 4 bases, with 13 bases remaining between them. Germline loops: CDR1 LGHNA, CDR2 YSLEER. The CDR3 is made up of 14 amino acids. The CDR3 coding sequence is TGCGCCAGCAGCCCCAGTAGGGCCTCCTATGGCTACACCTTC. It yields the protein CASSPSRASYGYTF.

This sequence joins TRBV4-3 and TRBJ2-3; D perhaps matches TRBD1 (6 bases). CDR3 size: 17 residues. V gave up 3 bases and J gave up 4 bases, with 20 bases separating them. Looked up from germline, CDR1 is LGHNA and CDR2 is YSLEER. The CDR3 here is CASSQKATGPTPDTQYF. The CDR3 nucleotides are TGCGCCAGCAGCCAGAAAGCGACAGGCCCCACCCCAGATACGCAGTATTTT.

This chain joins TRBV19 and TRBJ1-1; D not certain. There are 13 residues in the CDR3. The germline V gene encodes CDR1 LNHDA and CDR2 SQIVND (reference sequence). The V end was cut by 7 bases, the J end by 4 bases, with 13 bases between. CDR3 nucleotide sequence: TGTGCCAGTAAGGACCGCCTGACCACTGAAGCTTTCTTT. Translated, it gives CASKDRLTTEAFF.

This chain connects TRBV30 to TRBJ1-5; D is undetermined. Trimming shortened V by 6 bases and J by 4 bases, and 13 bases separated the two germline ends. Germline lookup yields CDR1 GTSNPN and CDR2 SVGIG (reference sequence). This CDR3 region has 13 residues. The CDR3 loop is CACSPSGNQPQHF. The CDR3 coding sequence is TGTGCCTGTTCCCCCTCGGGTAATCAGCCCCAGCATTTT.

The V and J genes are TRBV7-9 and TRBJ2-3; 7 positions agree with TRBD1. The CDR3 consists of 13 residues. Germline assignment: CDR1 SEHNR and CDR2 FQNEAQ (reference sequence). V trimming: 7 bases; J trimming: 6 bases; junction bases outside the gene matches: 7. The CDR3, as DNA: TGTGCCAGCACCAACACAGGGGCGGATACGCAGTATTTT. This translates into CASTNTGADTQYF.

This clone was observed once. The V call is TRBV28, the J call TRBJ2-3; D gene uncertain. Deletions cut 3 bases from V and 2 bases from J, with 9 bases between. The germline CDR1 and CDR2 sequences are MDHEN and SYDVKM. The CDR3 is 14 residues long. The CDR3 nucleotides are TGTGCCAGCAGTTTTAGTCGTGCCACAGATACGCAGTATTTT. It is translated as CASSFSRATDTQYF.

CDR3: CASSQDLTNYGYTF. The CDR3 nucleotides are TGTGCCAGCAGCCAAGATTTGACGAACTATGGCTACACCTTC. The chain employs TRBV4-2 and TRBJ1-2, with D uncertain. V shed 0 bases and J shed 2 bases, with 7 bases lying between them. The germline gives CDR1 LGHNA, CDR2 YNFKEQ. The CDR3 is 14 residues long.

The gene calls are TRBV5-1 and TRBJ1-1; D gene uncertain. From germline, CDR1 is SGHRS and CDR2 YFSETQ. V lost 5 bases and J 1 base, leaving 3 bases between the germline ends. The CDR3 is made up of 11 amino acids. The CDR3 sequence is CASRQNTEAFF. CDR3 DNA: TGCGCCAGCAGGCAGAACACTGAAGCTTTCTTT.

The chain carries TRBV11-2 and TRBJ2-1; possible D gene TRBD2, 5 bases. Trimming removed 3 bases from V and 14 bases from J, with 11 bases in between. Germline V lookup: CDR1 SGHAT, CDR2 FQNNGV. There are 11 residues in the CDR3. CDR3 coding DNA: TGTGCCAGCAGCTTTGGGAGTTCGAAGTTCTTC. It specifies CASSFGSSKFF.